This T cell receptor (beta chain) stems from a study of vaccination effects on CD4 cells after COVID-19. Sequencing used immunoSEQ multiplex PCR; TCRdb keeps in-frame clones, though not all of them. This sample has tens of thousands of clones, with 76% found just once. Before sequencing, viral peptide pools were used by the ViraFEST assay to expand antigen-specific CD4+ T cells. Isolation of CD4+ T cells took place after about ten days of culture. Absence of prior SARS-CoV-2 infection characterized the vaccine recipients, who showed negative nucleocapsid antibodies. In regard to this clone: The antigen remains unidentified.

Points from the study as a whole: Marked clonal contraction was seen late after vaccination (in both infection- and vaccine-induced clones).

The germline V gene has CDR1 LGHNA and CDR2 YNFKEQ. With 2 bases removed from V and 0 bases from J, the gap between germline ends came to 8 bases. The CDR3 loop spans 15 amino acids. The rearrangement joins TRBV4-2 to TRBJ1-3; D not certain. The TCR originated in a human donor who received a COVID-19 vaccine. This specimen consisted of CD4+ T cells from PBMCs cultured with HCoV-NL63 spike peptides, obtained before COVID-19 vaccination. The CDR3 loop is CASSQTESSGNTIYF. The CDR3 coding sequence is TGTGCCAGCAGCCAAACAGAGAGCTCTGGAAACACCATATATTTT.